Each of the 21 T cell receptor beta chains below was sequenced from the same sample in a study of cytomegalovirus exposure and HLA in healthy donors (dated by TCRdb to about 2017). Libraries were constructed by the immunoSEQ multiplex PCR assay. For the multiplex PCR, a mixture combining 60 forward primers for TCR Vbeta segments and 13 reverse primers for TCR Jbeta segments was used. TCRdb limited this immuneACCESS table to in-frame rearrangements with V and J called. A share of clones is missing; checked studies link under half to unresolved V genes, and the rest is unexplained. The sample yields about 110,000 clones; roughly 78% were counted once. 2.5% to 3.5% of the sample lies in the top ten. The sample was PBMCs. These receptors were collected from a woman aged 40 to 49 in good health and CMV-seronegative.

This clone turned up a few times. The chain recombines TRBV4-1 with TRBJ2-4, with 8 nucleotides matching TRBD2. There are 20 residues in the CDR3. V lost 2 bases and J lost 0; bases outside the gene matches: 15. CDR1 is MGHRA, CDR2 YSYEKL, per germline. The CDR3 sequence is CASSQPAGGPSFLAKNIQYF. The CDR3 region has the DNA TGCGCCAGCAGCCAACCCGCGGGGGGCCCCTCTTTTCTAGCCAAAAACATTCAGTACTTC.

This chain joins TRBV18 and TRBJ1-3; no reliable D call. Deletions cut 6 bases from V and 0 bases from J, with 15 bases between. The CDR3 runs to 16 residues. Germline lookup yields CDR1 KGHSH and CDR2 LQKENI. This CDR3 is CASSPSAASSGNTIYF. The CDR3 nucleotides read TGTGCCAGCTCCCCTAGCGCGGCGAGCTCTGGAAACACCATATATTTT.

The chain carries TRBV5-1 and TRBJ2-2; TRBD2 agrees at 7 bases. The ends lost 5 bases at V and 0 bases at J; junction bases unmatched: 13. The CDR3 runs to 18 residues. Germline V gene sequence: CDR1 SGHRS, CDR2 YFSETQ. The CDR3, as DNA: TGCGCCAGCAGTCGCCTGTCCACCGGGACTACGAACACCGGGGAGCTGTTTTTT. It yields the protein CASSRLSTGTTNTGELFF.

The chain uses TRBV9 and TRBJ2-7, with 8 bases matching TRBD2. Unmatched junction bases numbered 5, after V lost 0 bases and J lost 3 bases. CDR1 and CDR2 (germline): SGDLS, YYNGEE. The CDR3 is 15 amino acids. The CDR3 region is CASSVAGGAHYEQYF. In DNA, the CDR3 is TGTGCCAGCAGCGTAGCCGGGGGGGCCCACTACGAGCAGTACTTC. The variable domain in full, with the rest retrieved from reference TRBV9 and TRBJ2-7, is DSGVTQTPKHLITATGQRVTLRCSPRSGDLSVYWYQQSLDQGLQFLIQYYNGEERAKGNILERFSAQQFPDLHSELNLSSLELGDSALYFCASSVAGGAHYEQYFGPGTRLTVT.

V usage is TRBV28 and J usage is TRBJ2-7; 7 nucleotides line up with TRBD1. The V gene's germline CDR1 is MDHEN and CDR2 SYDVKM. With 5 bases clipped from V and 3 bases from J, the junction kept 7 bases outside the gene matches. CDR3 length equals 14 residues. CDR3 nucleotide sequence: TGTGCCAGCAGTGCCCGGGACAGAGACTACGAGCAGTACTTC. Encoded protein: CASSARDRDYEQYF.

This clone was seen only a few times. V gene TRBV14 combines with J gene TRBJ1-1, with D maybe TRBD1 (6 bases). V was cut by 1 base and J by 4 bases, with 13 bases left in between. The CDR3 runs 15 residues. The germline CDR1 and CDR2 sequences are SGHDN and FVKESK. The CDR3 region is CASSQAPQGSTEAFF. CDR3 nucleotide sequence: TGTGCCAGCAGCCAAGCACCACAGGGAAGCACTGAAGCTTTCTTT.

The J gene is TRBJ1-2, the V gene TRBV20-1; D remains unclear. Germline values: CDR1 DFQATT, CDR2 SNEGSKA (reference sequence). V lost 4 bases and J 5 bases, leaving 2 bases between the germline ends. The CDR3 extends over 9 amino acids. Here the CDR3 DNA reads TGCAGTGCTACGTATGGCTACACCTTC. This translates into CSATYGYTF.

The rearrangement joins TRBV30 to TRBJ2-7, with no clear D. V shed 1 base and J shed 2 bases, with 12 bases lying between them. Per germline, CDR1 GTSNPN and CDR2 SVGIG (reference sequence). This CDR3 is 14 amino acids long. The CDR3 bases are TGTGCCTGGAGTGGGCTGAGGAACCCCTACGAGCAGTACTTC. This gives the protein CAWSGLRNPYEQYF.

The chain has TRBV6-5 and TRBJ2-7; 10 bases agree with TRBD2. CDR1 is MNHEY, CDR2 SVGAGI, per germline. The length of the CDR3 is 13 residues. The V and J ends lost 8 bases and 2 bases, in that order; junction bases with no gene match: 3. DNA for the CDR3: TGTGCCAGCGAGCGGGAGGGGACCTACGAGCAGTACTTC. Protein: CASEREGTYEQYF.

The genes are TRBV28 and TRBJ1-2; 9 bases map to TRBD1. The CDR3 consists of 15 residues. Germline-derived CDR1 and CDR2 are MDHEN and SYDVKM. Germline trimming cut 7 bases from V and 8 bases from J; bases unmatched to any gene: 14. This CDR3 reads CASNLYNRGQGGYTF. The CDR3 region has the DNA TGTGCCAGCAATTTGTATAACAGGGGGCAAGGAGGCTACACCTTC.

The gene calls are TRBV5-1 and TRBJ2-2; D perhaps matches TRBD2 (5 bases). Trimming pared 0 bases from V and 6 bases from J, leaving 9 bases between. The CDR3 runs to 14 residues. Germline V gene data show CDR1 as SGHRS and CDR2 as YFSETQ. CDR3 sequence (DNA): TGCGCCAGCAGCTTGGCGGGGATAGCCGGGGAGCTGTTTTTT. Translation gives CASSLAGIAGELFF.

This chain connects TRBV4-3 to TRBJ1-4; 7 bases are shared with TRBD1. Trimming at V came to 0 bases and at J to 7 bases, leaving 5 bases not matched to a gene. CDR3 length equals 15 residues. In germline, CDR1 is LGHNA, CDR2 YSLEER. CDR3: CASSQDLTGVEKLFF. The CDR3 region has the DNA TGCGCCAGCAGCCAAGATCTAACAGGGGTTGAAAAACTGTTTTTT.

This chain uses TRBV2 with TRBJ2-3; 11 bases agree with TRBD2. V trimming: 11 bases; J trimming: 1 base; junction bases outside the gene matches: 11. CDR3 length: 16 amino acids. From germline, CDR1 is SNHLY and CDR2 FYNNEI. The chain's CDR3 is CASRQGGLAGTDTQYF. The CDR3 DNA follows: TGTGCCTCGAGACAGGGGGGACTAGCGGGCACAGATACGCAGTATTTT. Full variable domain (rest looked up from reference TRBV2 and TRBJ2-3): EPEVTQTPSHQVTQMGQEVILRCVPISNHLYFYWYRQILGQKVEFLVSFYNNEISEKSEIFDDQFSVERPDGSNFTLKIRSTKLEDSAMYFCASRQGGLAGTDTQYFGPGTRLTVL.

The table lists this clone with a few counts. The gene calls are TRBV5-1 and TRBJ2-3; D gene uncertain. Trimming cost V 0 bases and J 2 bases, with 13 bases left between them. Looked up from germline, CDR1 is SGHRS and CDR2 is YFSETQ. The CDR3 covers 16 residues. Here the CDR3 reads CASSLALAATTDTQYF. The CDR3 region has the DNA TGCGCCAGCAGCTTGGCCTTAGCAGCTACCACAGATACGCAGTATTTT.

The gene calls are TRBV30 and TRBJ1-6; a possible D gene is TRBD1 (6 bases). The V gene's germline CDR1 is GTSNPN and CDR2 SVGIG (reference sequence). V was cut by 5 bases and J by 17 bases, with 19 bases left in between. This CDR3 region has 12 residues. In DNA, the CDR3 is TGTGCCTGGCTCGACCCCTTGGGGGCCGTCCACTTT. This gives the protein CAWLDPLGAVHF. Based on the CDR3 plus reference TRBV30 and TRBJ1-6, the full variable domain is SQTIHQWPATLVQPVGSPLSLECTVEGTSNPNLYWYRQAAGRGLQLLFYSVGIGQISSEVPQNLSASRPQDRQFILSSKKLLLSDSGFYLCAWLDPLGAVHFGNGTRLTVT.

This CDR3 reads CASRIQGYSNQPQHF. CDR3 DNA sequence: TGTGCCAGTAGGATACAGGGCTATAGCAATCAGCCCCAGCATTTT. V usage is TRBV19 and J usage is TRBJ1-5, with D possibly matching TRBD1 (6 bases). V shed 6 bases and J shed 0 bases, with 12 bases lying between them. Germline CDR1 LNHDA, CDR2 SQIVND (reference sequence). The CDR3 sequence is 15 residues long.

The table lists this clone with a count of one. The V gene is TRBV5-1, the J gene TRBJ1-2; D gene uncertain. With 1 base removed from V and 8 bases from J, the gap between germline ends came to 18 bases. The CDR3 sequence is 15 residues long. Germline V lookup: CDR1 SGHRS, CDR2 YFSETQ. CDR3 loop: CASSLSVAVGGGYTF. CDR3 sequence (DNA): TGCGCCAGCAGCTTGTCGGTAGCGGTGGGAGGAGGCTACACCTTC.

This clone has a handful of counts. The chain links TRBV6-1 to TRBJ2-1; no definite D call. Germline values: CDR1 MNHNS, CDR2 SASEGT. V was cut by 0 bases and J by 0 bases, with 9 bases left in between. The CDR3 has 16 amino acids. CDR3 sequence reads: CASSEAPFSSYNEQFF. In DNA, the CDR3 is TGTGCCAGCAGTGAAGCCCCCTTTAGCTCCTACAATGAGCAGTTCTTC.

In this sample, this clone turned up a few times. The chain employs TRBV27 and TRBJ2-5, with 16 bases that match TRBD2. J was trimmed by 3 bases and V by 7 bases; bases with no gene match: 2. The CDR3 has 15 residues. Germline assignment: CDR1 MNHEY and CDR2 SMNVEV (reference sequence). The CDR3 nucleotides read TGTGCCAGCACGGGACTAGCGGGAGGGGAAGAGACCCAGTACTTC. It translates to CASTGLAGGEETQYF.

This clone has only one observation. The chain recombines TRBV5-1 with TRBJ1-2, with 12 nucleotides matching TRBD1. After removal of 2 bases from V and 4 bases from J, the junction contained 3 bases not matched to a gene. Germline CDR1 is SGHRS and CDR2 is YFSETQ. The CDR3 has 15 amino acids. The CDR3 here is CASSLGTGGLYGYTF. CDR3 bases: TGCGCCAGCAGCTTAGGGACAGGGGGCCTCTATGGCTACACCTTC.

V usage is TRBV9 and J usage is TRBJ2-2; 7 bases align to TRBD2. V was clipped by 4 bases and J by 5 bases; unmatched bases: 8. CDR3 length: 15 residues. Germline V CDR1 and CDR2: SGDLS, YYNGEE. The chain's CDR3 is CASSPTWGGTGELFF. In nucleotides, the CDR3 is TGTGCCAGCAGCCCAACGTGGGGGGGGACCGGGGAGCTGTTTTTT.